The 9 T cell receptor beta chains listed next were all sequenced from one sample in a study of cytomegalovirus exposure and HLA in healthy donors. It was with 60 Vbeta and 13 Jbeta primers that the PCR ran. Repertoires were generated with immunoSEQ multiplex PCR, while TCRdb's copy carries only in-frame clones and drops some. Among some 100,000 clones listed, around 70% were seen once. The sequencing input was PBMCs. Source of these receptors: a woman aged 45-60 years in good health and CMV-seropositive.

This chain uses TRBV30 with TRBJ1-4, with 7 bases matching TRBD1. The CDR3 runs to 12 residues. CDR1 and CDR2 from the germline V gene are GTSNPN and SVGIG (reference sequence). V lost 3 bases to trimming and J lost 7 bases; unmatched junction nucleotides: 2. The CDR3 nucleotides read TGTGCCTGGAGACAGGGGTTTGAAAAACTGTTTTTT. Translation: CAWRQGFEKLFF.

This clone was observed a few times. The chain links TRBV4-2 to TRBJ2-7; 12 positions agree with TRBD2. Germline CDR1 LGHNA, CDR2 YNFKEQ. The junction had 5 bases not matched to a gene; V was cut back by 0 bases and J by 2 bases. There are 17 residues in the CDR3. The CDR3 region has the DNA TGTGCCAGCAGCCAAGACTTGACTAGCGGGAGCACCTACGAGCAGTACTTC. It is translated as CASSQDLTSGSTYEQYF.

The table lists this clone with a count of one. The J gene is TRBJ1-1, the V gene TRBV19, with D tentatively TRBD1 (5 bases). The germline CDR1 and CDR2 sequences are LNHDA and SQIVND (reference sequence). With 8 bases removed from V and 8 bases from J, the gap between germline ends came to 21 bases. This CDR3 comprises 14 residues. The CDR3 loop is CASLSSPGLGEAFF. The CDR3, as DNA: TGTGCCAGTCTCTCATCACCAGGGTTGGGAGAAGCTTTCTTT.

This chain connects TRBV5-4 to TRBJ2-1; weak D call: TRBD2 (5 bases). This CDR3 region has 15 residues. The germline gives CDR1 SGHNT, CDR2 YYREEE (reference sequence). V lost 2 bases to trimming and J lost 4 bases, with 13 bases between them. The chain's CDR3 is CASSFGVLSYNEQFF. CDR3 in DNA: TGTGCCAGCAGCTTCGGGGTTCTGAGTTACAATGAGCAGTTCTTC.

The chain links TRBV12-1 to TRBJ2-3; the table's D call of TRBD2 was not tested on the DNA. TRBV12-1 has pseudogene status. There are 16 residues in the CDR3. CDR3 sequence reads: CASSFRLAGDTDTQYF. DNA of the CDR3: TGTGCCAGCAGCTTTAGACTAGCGGGAGACACAGATACGCAGTATTTT.

Details on this clone: The junction differs from germline at one of its ends, possibly a read error. The chain links TRBV5-4 to TRBJ2-7; 7 nucleotides align to TRBD2. This CDR3 is built from 15 residues. Germline values: CDR1 SGHNT, CDR2 YYREEE (reference sequence). Written as DNA, the CDR3 is TGTGCCAGCAGCTTAACTCCGTGGGAGGGGCAGGAAGAGGACTTC. It codes for CASSLTPWEGQEEDF.

V is TRBV19 and J is TRBJ1-2; TRBD1 matches at 10 bases. Germline V gene sequence: CDR1 LNHDA, CDR2 SQIVND (reference sequence). The V segment lost 5 bases and the J segment 5 bases; nucleotides outside the gene matches: 8. The CDR3 is 15 amino acids. CDR3 loop: CASSSSGTGAYGYTF. The CDR3 coding sequence is TGTGCCAGTAGTTCCTCCGGGACAGGGGCTTATGGCTACACCTTC.

V is TRBV4-3 and J is TRBJ1-2, with 11 bases lining up with TRBD1. V dropped 1 base and J dropped 5; count of bases not matched to a gene: 6. This CDR3 comprises 16 residues. Germline V gene sequence: CDR1 LGHNA, CDR2 YSLEER. CDR3 nucleotide sequence: TGCGCCAGCAGCCAAGCTCGGGACAGGGGGATATATGGCTACACCTTC. Protein sequence: CASSQARDRGIYGYTF.

This clone was detected only once. This chain uses TRBV7-6 with TRBJ2-5; D gene uncertain. The germline V and J ends were trimmed by 1 base and 4 bases, with 7 bases remaining between them. CDR1 SGHVS and CDR2 FNYEAQ come from the germline V gene. The CDR3 runs 13 residues. The CDR3 DNA is TGTGCCAGCAGCTTAGGGTGGGCAGAGACCCAGTACTTC. As protein: CASSLGWAETQYF. The full variable domain, completed using reference TRBV7-6 and TRBJ2-5, is GAGVSQSPRYKVTKRGQDVALRCDPISGHVSLYWYRQALGQGPEFLTYFNYEAQQDKSGLPNDRFSAERPEGSISTLTIQRTEQRDSAMYRCASSLGWAETQYFGPGTRLLVL.